This T cell receptor beta chain was captured by sequencing in a study of cytomegalovirus exposure and HLA in healthy donors. To note about this clone: Its specificity is not known.

Healthy donors of bone marrow made up the group. Trimming cost V 3 bases and J 4 bases; bases outside gene matches: 6. CDR3 length: 15 amino acids. Germline loops: CDR1 LNHDA, CDR2 SQIVND (reference sequence). Study-wide findings and caveats: Presence/absence analysis assumed near-uniform sequencing depth across donors.

60 Vbeta and 13 Jbeta primers were used in PCR. Using immunoSEQ multiplex PCR, the repertoire was profiled, and TCRdb retains in-frame clones only, with some absent. Of approximately 120,000 clones in the sample, roughly 66% are singletons; the top ten hold 4% to 5.5%. Sequencing was carried out using PBMCs. The sequence derives from a man aged 55 to 69 in good health and CMV-seropositive. V is TRBV19 and J is TRBJ2-3, with 8 bases fitting TRBD2. CDR3 nucleotides: TGTGCCAGTAGTATCAACGGGGGGGGAGCAGATACGCAGTATTTT. This encodes CASSINGGGADTQYF.